The 4 T cell receptor beta chains in this list originate from one sample, sequenced in a study of blood T cell repertoires in COVID-19. The table came from immunoSEQ multiplex PCR; TCRdb's copy has only in-frame clones and leaves some out. The sample lists 110,000 or so clones, 85% seen once, with about 3.4% in the top ten. Sequences were obtained from peripheral blood. The receptors derive from a middle-aged man with acute or convalescent COVID-19.

This clone was counted only a few times. V gene TRBV2 combines with J gene TRBJ1-5; D unclear. V was cut by 0 bases and J by 5 bases, with 11 bases left in between. The germline gives CDR1 SNHLY, CDR2 FYNNEI. The CDR3 loop spans 15 amino acids. The CDR3 DNA reads as TGTGCCAGCAGTGAAGCGCTATGGAGTGATCAGCCCCAGCATTTT. Translating it yields CASSEALWSDQPQHF.

The chain employs TRBV3-1 (or the pseudogene TRBV3-2) and TRBJ1-4, with TRBD1 identical over 8 bases. Germline CDR1 LGHDT, CDR2 YNNKEL (reference sequence). V lost 4 bases, J lost 7 bases, and 8 bases stayed unmatched. The CDR3 spans 15 residues. The chain's CDR3 is CASSRGQGGVEKLFF. As DNA, the CDR3 is TGTGCCAGCAGCCGCGGACAGGGAGGTGTTGAAAAACTGTTTTTT.

The V call is TRBV6-1, the J call TRBJ2-1; 8 bases align to TRBD2. From germline, CDR1 is MNHNS and CDR2 SASEGT. V was clipped by 2 bases and J by 7 bases; unmatched bases: 1. CDR3 length equals 13 residues. The chain's CDR3 is CASSELAGNEQFF. In DNA form, the CDR3 reads TGTGCCAGCAGTGAATTAGCGGGGAATGAGCAGTTCTTC.

V is TRBV5-4 and J is TRBJ2-4; 10 bases fit TRBD1. V lost 3 bases to trimming and J lost 9 bases; unmatched junction nucleotides: 12. The length of the CDR3 is 16 residues. CDR1 is SGHNT, CDR2 YYREEE, per germline (reference sequence). The CDR3 coding sequence is TGTGCCAGCAGCTCCGGGACAGGGGCTAATAAGATCATTCAGTACTTC. Translating it yields CASSSGTGANKIIQYF.